The 7 T cell receptor beta chains given below trace back to one sample, sequenced in a study of blood T cell repertoires in COVID-19. TCRdb keeps only in-frame clones here, not all; method: immunoSEQ multiplex PCR. The sample holds 200,000 to 250,000 clones, around 88% seen once. Sequencing was performed on peripheral blood. The source of these receptors is a man aged 50-60 years with active or convalescent COVID-19.

The gene calls are TRBV5-1 and TRBJ2-2; the D is unclear. CDR3 length equals 15 residues. Per the germline V gene, CDR1 is SGHRS and CDR2 is YFSETQ. Trimming cost V 1 base and J 1 base, with 8 bases left between them. CDR3 protein: CASSLKSGNTGELFF. DNA of the CDR3: TGCGCCAGCAGCTTGAAGTCAGGGAACACCGGGGAGCTGTTTTTT. Full variable domain (missing parts from reference TRBV5-1 and TRBJ2-2): KAGVTQTPRYLIKTRGQQVTLSCSPISGHRSVSWYQQTPGQGLQFLFEYFSETQRNKGNFPGRFSGRQFSNSRSEMNVSTLELGDSALYLCASSLKSGNTGELFFGEGSRLTVL.

The chain combines TRBV15 with TRBJ1-3; D may be TRBD1 (5 bases). Trimming left V 0 bases short and J 4 bases short, with 16 bases between. The CDR3 extends over 17 amino acids. The V gene's germline CDR1 is LNHNV and CDR2 YYDKDF (reference sequence). This CDR3 reads CATSRDSRVVGGNTIYF. In nucleotides, the CDR3 is TGTGCCACCAGCAGAGATAGCAGGGTGGTGGGAGGAAACACCATATATTTT.

The rearrangement links TRBV5-1 to TRBJ1-4, with 10 bases aligning to TRBD1. The CDR3 is 15 residues long. The J segment lost 6 bases and the V segment lost 3 bases, leaving 5 bases of the junction unmatched. Germline V CDR1 and CDR2: SGHRS, YFSETQ. As DNA, the CDR3 is TGCGCCAGCAGCTGGGACAGGGGATCCGATGAAAAACTGTTTTTT. It codes for CASSWDRGSDEKLFF.

The rearrangement uses TRBV5-1 and TRBJ2-3; TRBD2 aligns across 9 bases. Looked up from germline, CDR1 is SGHRS and CDR2 is YFSETQ. V lost 5 bases and J lost 0; bases outside the gene matches: 4. The CDR3 is 15 residues long. The DNA of the CDR3 is TGCGCCAGCAGGCCCACTAGCGGGAGCACAGATACGCAGTATTTT. Its translation: CASRPTSGSTDTQYF.

V and J are TRBV2 and TRBJ2-1; TRBD1 matches at 8 bases. Germline CDR1 reads SNHLY; CDR2 reads FYNNEI. This CDR3 contains 13 residues. V gave up 4 bases and J gave up 6 bases; unmatched junction bases: 2. The CDR3 loop is CASSADRGNEQFF. The CDR3, as DNA: TGTGCCAGCAGTGCTGACAGGGGCAATGAGCAGTTCTTC.

The chain recombines TRBV7-8 with TRBJ2-7; 12 nucleotides align to TRBD2. V dropped 0 bases and J dropped 4; count of bases not matched to a gene: 10. Germline assignment: CDR1 SGHVS and CDR2 FQNEAQ. CDR3 size: 18 residues. The CDR3: CASSLALRLAGARYEQYF. The DNA for the CDR3 is TGTGCCAGCAGCTTAGCGTTGAGACTAGCGGGGGCCCGTTACGAGCAGTACTTC.

This sequence joins TRBV11-2 and TRBJ2-1; weak D call: TRBD2 (6 bases). The V and J ends lost 2 bases and 0 bases respectively, with 8 bases between them. Germline CDR1 and CDR2: SGHAT and FQNNGV. The CDR3 runs to 15 residues. CDR3 protein: CASSLPGSSYNEQFF. In DNA form, the CDR3 reads TGTGCCAGCAGCTTACCCGGGAGCTCCTACAATGAGCAGTTCTTC.